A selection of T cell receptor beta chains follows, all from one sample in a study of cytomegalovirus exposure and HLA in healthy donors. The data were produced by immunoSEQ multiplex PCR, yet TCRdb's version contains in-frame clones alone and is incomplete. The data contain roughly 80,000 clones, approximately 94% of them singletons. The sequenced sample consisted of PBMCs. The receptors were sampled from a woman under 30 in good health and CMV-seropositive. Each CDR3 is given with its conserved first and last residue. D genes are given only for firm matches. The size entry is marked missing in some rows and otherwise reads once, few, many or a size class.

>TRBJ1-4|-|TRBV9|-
TGTGCCAGCAGCCCCCCCCCGGGACTCGTTATTGAAAAACTGTTTTTT
CASSPPPGLVIEKLFF
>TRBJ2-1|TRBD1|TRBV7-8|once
TGTGCCAGCAGCGCGACAGGGGTGCAAGTCTTGGGCCATGGTGAGCAGTTCTTC
CASSATGVQVLGHGEQFF
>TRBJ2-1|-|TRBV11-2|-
TGTGCCAGCAGCTTAGTGGGGGGGCCATACAATGAGCAGTTCTTC
CASSLVGGPYNEQFF
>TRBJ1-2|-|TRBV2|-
TGTGCCAGCAGCCGACAGGCACCCCTATGGAGCTACACCTTC
CASSRQAPLWSYTF
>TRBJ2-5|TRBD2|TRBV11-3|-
TGTGCCAGCAGTTTAATGGGGAGCGGGGAGTACCAAGAGACCCAGTACTTC
CASSLMGSGEYQETQYF
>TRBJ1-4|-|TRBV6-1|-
TGTGCCAGCATCAGCGGTGAAAAACTGTTTTTT
CASISGEKLFF
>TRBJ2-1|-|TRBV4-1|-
TGCGCCAGCAGCCGACAGGACGATGAGCAGTTCTTC
CASSRQDDEQFF
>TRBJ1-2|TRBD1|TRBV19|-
TGTGCCAGCCAGGGACAGGACTATGGCTACACCTTC
CASQGQDYGYTF
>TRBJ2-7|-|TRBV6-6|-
TGTGCCAGCGGTAGACTGCCTTCCTCCTACGAGCAGTACTTC
CASGRLPSSYEQYF
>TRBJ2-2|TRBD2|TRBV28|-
TGTGCCAGCAGTGCCCACCCCAGCGGGGGGGTGAATACCGGGGAGCTGTTTTTT
CASSAHPSGGVNTGELFF
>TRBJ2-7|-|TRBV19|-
TGTGCCAGTAGTCCCTCAACAGAGTCCTACGAGCAGTACTTC
CASSPSTESYEQYF
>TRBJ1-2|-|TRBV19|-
TGTGCCAGTAGTCATCCAGGAAGTGCCGACTATGGCTACACCTTC
CASSHPGSADYGYTF
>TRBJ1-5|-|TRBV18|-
TGTGCCAGCGCACGGGGGGGGAATCAGCCCCAGCATTTT
CASARGGNQPQHF
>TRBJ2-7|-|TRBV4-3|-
TGCGTCAGCAGCGCCCATGGGGTGGGAGGGGGGTACGAGCAGTACTTC
CVSSAHGVGGGYEQYF
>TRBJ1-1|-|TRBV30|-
TGTGCCTGGATAGCTGATTTGAACACTGAAGCTTTCTTT
CAWIADLNTEAFF
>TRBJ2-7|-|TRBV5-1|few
TGCGCCAGCAGCTTGGATCCGGGGGGCCCTGACCACGAGCAGTACTTC
CASSLDPGGPDHEQYF
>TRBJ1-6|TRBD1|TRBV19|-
TGTGCCAGTAGTATAGATGCAGGGGGCGCGGCTTCACCCCTCCACTTT
CASSIDAGGAASPLHF
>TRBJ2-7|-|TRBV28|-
TGTGCCAGCAGTCCCTTAGTGGGGCACTACGAGCAGTACTTC
CASSPLVGHYEQYF
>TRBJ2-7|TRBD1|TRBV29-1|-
TGCAGCTCCTCAGGACAGGGGGCCCACGAGCAGTACTTC
CSSSGQGAHEQYF
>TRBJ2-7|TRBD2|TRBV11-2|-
TGTGCCAGCAGCTTAGCAAGTGGGACACTAGCGGGGGGGGAGCAGTACTTC
CASSLASGTLAGGEQYF
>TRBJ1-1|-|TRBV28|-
TGTGCCAGCAGTTTAGGGGGCTCCTTGAACACTGAAGCTTTCTTT
CASSLGGSLNTEAFF
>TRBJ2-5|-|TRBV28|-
TGTGCCAGCAGTTCGCAGGGAGAGACCCAGTACTTC
CASSSQGETQYF
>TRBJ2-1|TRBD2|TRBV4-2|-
TGTGCCAGCACCCTTTTATCAGCGGGGTATTCTGGGGAGCAGTTCTTC
CASTLLSAGYSGEQFF
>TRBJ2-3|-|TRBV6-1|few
TGTGCCACTGTGATGGAGGCGGACCCCACAGATACGCAGTATTTT
CATVMEADPTDTQYF
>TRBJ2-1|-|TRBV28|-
TGTGCCATAGGCGTAGTAACTGGAGACAATGAGCAGTTCTTC
CAIGVVTGDNEQFF
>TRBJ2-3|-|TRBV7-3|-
TGTGCCAGCAGCCCTCGGCCAGGGAGCACAGATACGCAGTATTTT
CASSPRPGSTDTQYF
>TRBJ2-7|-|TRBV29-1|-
TGCAGCGTCAACACAGGGAGTATATACGAGCAGTACTTC
CSVNTGSIYEQYF
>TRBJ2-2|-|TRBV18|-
TGTGCCAGCTCACCAGTCTCCAGGGCTTTAACCGGGGAGCTGTTTTTT
CASSPVSRALTGELFF
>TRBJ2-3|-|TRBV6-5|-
TGTGCCAGCAGTTACACACCCGGGGCGGGGACAGATACGCAGTATTTT
CASSYTPGAGTDTQYF
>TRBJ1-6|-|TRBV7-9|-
TGTGCCAGCAGCTTAATCAGCTCCTATAATTCACCCCTCCACTTT
CASSLISSYNSPLHF
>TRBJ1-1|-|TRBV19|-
TGTGCCAGTATTTCAGTCACTGAAGCTTTCTTT
CASISVTEAFF
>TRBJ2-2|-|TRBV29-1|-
TGCAGCGCGGAGAGCACCGGGGAGCTGTTTTTT
CSAESTGELFF
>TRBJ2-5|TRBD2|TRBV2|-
TGTGCCAGCAGTGTGTGGCGGGAGGGCCGGAAGACCCAGTACTTC
CASSVWREGRKTQYF
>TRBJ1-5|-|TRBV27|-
TGTGCCAGCAGCCCACAGGGCGGCAATCAGCCCCAGCATTTT
CASSPQGGNQPQHF
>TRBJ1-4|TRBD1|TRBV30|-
TGTGCCTGGAGGACCGGACAGGGGATGGTATCGGAAAAACTGTTTTTT
CAWRTGQGMVSEKLFF
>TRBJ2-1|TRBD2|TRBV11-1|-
TGTGCCAGCAGCCACCGGGACTACGTTGGAATTGAGCAGTTCTTC
CASSHRDYVGIEQFF
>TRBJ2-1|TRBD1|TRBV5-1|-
TGCGCCAGCAGCCCCGCCGGGACAGGGGGCTTCGGTGAGCAGTTCTTC
CASSPAGTGGFGEQFF
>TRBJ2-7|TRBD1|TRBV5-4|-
TGTGCCAGCACCGACAGGGAAACCTACGAGCAGTACTTC
CASTDRETYEQYF
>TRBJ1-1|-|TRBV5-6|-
TGTGCCAGCAGCTTAACAGGAAACACTGAAGCTTTCTTT
CASSLTGNTEAFF
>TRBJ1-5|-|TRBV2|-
TGTGCCAGCAGTCCCCAGGGCCCCGGAACGTATCAGCCCCAGCATTTT
CASSPQGPGTYQPQHF
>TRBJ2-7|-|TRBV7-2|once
TGTGCCAGCAGCTTAGACAGCTCCTACGAGCAGTACTTC
CASSLDSSYEQYF
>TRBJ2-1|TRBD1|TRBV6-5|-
TGTGCCAGCAGAGGACAGGGGGCGGGGGGTGAGCAGTTCTTC
CASRGQGAGGEQFF
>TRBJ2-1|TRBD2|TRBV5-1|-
TGCGCCAGCAGCAGATCCGGGACTAGCGGGAATGAGCAGTTCTTC
CASSRSGTSGNEQFF
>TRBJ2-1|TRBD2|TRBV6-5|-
TGTGCCAGCAGCCCCACCGGGACTAGCAGAGGTGAGCAGTTCTTC
CASSPTGTSRGEQFF
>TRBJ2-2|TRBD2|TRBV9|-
TGTGCCAGCAGCGTGTCCAGCGGGAGGGCCGTCACCGGGGAGCTGTTTTTT
CASSVSSGRAVTGELFF
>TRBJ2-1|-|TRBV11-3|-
TGTGCCAGCAGCTTGACCGGGAATGAGCAGTTCTTC
CASSLTGNEQFF
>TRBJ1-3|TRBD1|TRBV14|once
TGTGCCAGCAGCACCTGGGACAGCCTGGCTGGAAACACCATATATTTT
CASSTWDSLAGNTIYF
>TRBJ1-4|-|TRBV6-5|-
TGTGCCAGCAGTTATGTGGGGGGGAAAAATGAAAAACTGTTTTTT
CASSYVGGKNEKLFF